This is a list of T cell receptor beta chains from one sample in a study of cytomegalovirus exposure and HLA in healthy donors. Method: immunoSEQ multiplex PCR; TCRdb's copy keeps in-frame clones and lacks some. The data hold 180,000 or so clones, with 65% to 85% observed a single time. The sequenced material came from PBMCs. These receptor sequences come from a female donor in good health and CMV-seronegative. Both conserved end residues are part of each CDR3. D genes are given only for firm matches. Where a row states a size, it is once, few, many or the class of an expanded clone; other rows omit it.

>TRBV7-8|TRBJ2-1|few|15|.
CASSLSGAAGNEQFF
TGTGCCAGCAGCTTATCAGGAGCGGCGGGGAATGAGCAGTTCTTC
>TRBV30|TRBJ2-2|few|13|TRBD2
CAWRSGVDGELFF
TGTGCCTGGAGGAGCGGGGTTGACGGGGAGCTGTTTTTT
>TRBV27|TRBJ1-3|medium-sized|14|.
CASSLRAGRNTIYF
TGTGCCAGCAGTTTGAGGGCAGGACGAAACACCATATATTTT
>TRBV11-2|TRBJ2-3|.|15|TRBD1
CASSVADRPTDTQYF
TGTGCCAGCAGCGTGGCGGACAGGCCCACAGATACGCAGTATTTT
>TRBV6-5|TRBJ2-3|few|15|TRBD2
CASSYMAGGIDTQYF
TGTGCCAGCAGTTACATGGCGGGAGGGATAGATACGCAGTATTTT
>TRBV7-6|TRBJ2-1|.|16|.
CASSPQPGKDSDEQFF
TGTGCCAGCAGCCCTCAGCCAGGGAAGGATTCGGATGAGCAGTTCTTC
>TRBV5-4|TRBJ1-6|.|16|TRBD1
CASSRTGSSYNSPLHF
TGTGCCAGCAGCCGGACAGGGAGCTCCTATAATTCACCCCTCCACTTT
>TRBV27|TRBJ2-1|once|13|.
CASSFGKNNEQFF
TGTGCCAGCAGTTTCGGTAAGAACAATGAGCAGTTCTTC
>TRBV2|TRBJ1-3|.|20|.
CASRMPRDGGLPGTGNTIYF
TGTGCCAGCAGAATGCCACGGGACGGGGGGCTTCCAGGCACTGGAAACACCATATATTTT
>TRBV15|TRBJ1-5|.|13|.
CATSGHGDQPQHF
TGTGCCACCAGCGGACATGGGGATCAGCCCCAGCATTTT
>TRBV30|TRBJ1-3|.|15|TRBD1
CAWSVRTGSGNTIYF
TGTGCCTGGAGTGTAAGGACAGGCTCTGGAAACACCATATATTTT
>TRBV7-8|TRBJ2-7|.|17|.
CASSPAGEVPFSYEQYF
TGTGCCAGCAGCCCTGCGGGCGAGGTCCCCTTCTCCTACGAGCAGTACTTC
>TRBV28|TRBJ1-1|few|12|TRBD1
CASSLRQGQAFF
TGTGCCAGCAGTCTAAGACAGGGGCAAGCTTTCTTT
>TRBV14|TRBJ2-3|.|14|.
CASSYRLFTDTQYF
TGTGCCAGCAGCTACCGACTCTTCACAGATACGCAGTATTTT
>TRBV7-9|TRBJ2-1|few|18|TRBD2
CASTLPPRLAGVRNEQFF
TGTGCCAGCACCCTACCCCCCCGACTAGCGGGAGTACGCAATGAGCAGTTCTTC
>TRBV5-1|TRBJ2-5|once|15|TRBD1
CASSLRDRLQETQYF
TGCGCCAGCAGCTTGCGGGACAGACTGCAAGAGACCCAGTACTTC
>TRBV6-5|TRBJ2-1|once|14|.
CASSPGTLSNEQFF
TGTGCCAGCAGTCCCGGGACATTGAGCAATGAGCAGTTCTTC
>TRBV18|TRBJ2-3|.|15|.
CASSPGAGGTDTQYF
TGTGCCAGCTCACCGGGAGCCGGGGGCACAGATACGCAGTATTTT
>TRBV30|TRBJ2-3|.|14|TRBD2
CACAAGAFTDTQYF
TGTGCCTGTGCAGCGGGGGCCTTCACAGATACGCAGTATTTT
>TRBV5-1|TRBJ1-2|.|18|.
CASSARWARSREAYGYTF
TGCGCCAGCAGCGCGAGGTGGGCACGGAGCAGGGAAGCCTATGGCTACACCTTC
>TRBV30|TRBJ2-1|.|15|TRBD2
CAWSVQAGVHNEQFF
TGTGCCTGGAGTGTACAGGCGGGAGTTCACAATGAGCAGTTCTTC
>TRBV9|TRBJ1-2|once|15|.
CASSEGGAGRYGYTF
TGTGCCAGCAGTGAAGGCGGGGCAGGAAGATATGGCTACACCTTC
>TRBV6-1|TRBJ2-7|once|13|.
CASRLTENYEQYF
TGTGCCAGCAGGCTTACAGAGAACTACGAGCAGTACTTC
>TRBV18|TRBJ2-5|.|13|TRBD1
CASSQGQLETQYF
TGTGCCAGCTCACAGGGACAGCTAGAGACCCAGTACTTC
>TRBV7-9|TRBJ1-5|once|15|TRBD1
CASSYGQGGNQPQHF
TGTGCCAGCAGCTACGGACAGGGTGGTAATCAGCCCCAGCATTTT
>TRBV7-3|TRBJ2-1|.|13|.
CASSTGTKAEQFF
TGTGCCAGCAGTACAGGGACGAAAGCTGAGCAGTTCTTC
>TRBV6-5|TRBJ1-4|.|15|.
CASSPGLSLGEKLFF
TGTGCCAGCAGTCCCGGACTGTCCCTAGGTGAAAAACTGTTTTTT
>TRBV18|TRBJ1-5|.|14|TRBD1
CASSPGQGNQPQHF
TGTGCCAGCTCACCGGGACAGGGCAATCAGCCCCAGCATTTT
>TRBV19|TRBJ2-7|.|14|.
CASSKQDTSYEQYF
TGTGCCAGTAGTAAACAGGACACTTCCTACGAGCAGTACTTC
>TRBV5-5|TRBJ2-7|.|14|TRBD1
CASSWGQGAYEQYF
TGTGCCAGCAGCTGGGGACAGGGGGCCTACGAGCAGTACTTC
>TRBV5-1|TRBJ1-4|.|15|.
CASSLLLGTNEKLFF
TGCGCCAGCAGCTTGCTACTTGGAACTAATGAAAAACTGTTTTTT
>TRBV5-1|TRBJ2-7|.|13|TRBD1
CASSPTGRGEQYF
TGCGCCAGCAGCCCGACAGGGCGTGGCGAGCAGTACTTC